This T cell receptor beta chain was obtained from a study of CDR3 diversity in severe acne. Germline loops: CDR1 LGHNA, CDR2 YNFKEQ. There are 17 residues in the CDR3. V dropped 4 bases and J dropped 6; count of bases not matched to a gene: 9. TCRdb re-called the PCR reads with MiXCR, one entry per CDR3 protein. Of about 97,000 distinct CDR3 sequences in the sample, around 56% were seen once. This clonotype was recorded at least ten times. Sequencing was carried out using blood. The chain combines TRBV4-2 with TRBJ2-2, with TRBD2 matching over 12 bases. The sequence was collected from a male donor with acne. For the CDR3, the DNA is TGTGCCAGCAGCCTTCTAGCGGGAGGGCCTGGCGCCGGGGAGCTGTTTTTT. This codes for CASSLLAGGPGAGELFF.